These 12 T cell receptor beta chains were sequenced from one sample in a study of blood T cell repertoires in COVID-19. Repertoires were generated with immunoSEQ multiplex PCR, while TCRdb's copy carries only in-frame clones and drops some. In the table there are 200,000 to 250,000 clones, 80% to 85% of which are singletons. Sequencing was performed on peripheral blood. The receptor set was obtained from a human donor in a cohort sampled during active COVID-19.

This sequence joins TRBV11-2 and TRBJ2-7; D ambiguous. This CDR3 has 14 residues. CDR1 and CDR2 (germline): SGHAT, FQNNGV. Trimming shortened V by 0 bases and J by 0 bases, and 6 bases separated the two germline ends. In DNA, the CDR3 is TGTGCCAGCAGCTTAGAACGGTACTCCTACGAGCAGTACTTC. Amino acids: CASSLERYSYEQYF.

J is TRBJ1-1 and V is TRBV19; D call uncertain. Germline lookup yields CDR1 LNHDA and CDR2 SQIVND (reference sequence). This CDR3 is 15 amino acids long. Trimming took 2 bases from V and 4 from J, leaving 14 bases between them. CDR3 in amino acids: CASSILLGFSTEAFF. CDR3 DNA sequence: TGTGCCAGTAGTATACTACTGGGCTTCAGCACTGAAGCTTTCTTT.

The CDR3 DNA follows: TGTGCCAGCAGACGCGGGACAGGGGACCACGAGCAGTACTTC. This sequence encodes CASRRGTGDHEQYF. This chain connects TRBV27 to TRBJ2-7, with 10 bases matching TRBD1. Trimming removed 6 bases from V and 5 bases from J; junction bases left unmatched: 7. The germline gives CDR1 MNHEY, CDR2 SMNVEV (reference sequence). There are 14 residues in the CDR3.

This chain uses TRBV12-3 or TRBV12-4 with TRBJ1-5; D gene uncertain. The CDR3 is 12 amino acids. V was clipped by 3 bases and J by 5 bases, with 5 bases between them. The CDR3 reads CASSFLDQPQHF. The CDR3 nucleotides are TGTGCCAGCAGTTTTCTTGATCAGCCCCAGCATTTT.

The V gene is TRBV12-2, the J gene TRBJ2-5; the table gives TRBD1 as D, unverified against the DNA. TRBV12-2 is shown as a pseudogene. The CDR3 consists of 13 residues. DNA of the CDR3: TGTGCAAGTCGCCGACAGGGGGGGGAGACCCAGTACTTC. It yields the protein CASRRQGGETQYF.

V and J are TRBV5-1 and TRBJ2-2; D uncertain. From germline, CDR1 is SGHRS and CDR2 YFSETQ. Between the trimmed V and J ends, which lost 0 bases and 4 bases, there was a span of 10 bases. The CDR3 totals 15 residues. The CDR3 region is CASSLGASGTGELFF. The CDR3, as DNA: TGCGCCAGCAGCTTGGGCGCGTCTGGCACCGGGGAGCTGTTTTTT. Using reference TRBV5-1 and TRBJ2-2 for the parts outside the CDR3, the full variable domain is KAGVTQTPRYLIKTRGQQVTLSCSPISGHRSVSWYQQTPGQGLQFLFEYFSETQRNKGNFPGRFSGRQFSNSRSEMNVSTLELGDSALYLCASSLGASGTGELFFGEGSRLTVL.

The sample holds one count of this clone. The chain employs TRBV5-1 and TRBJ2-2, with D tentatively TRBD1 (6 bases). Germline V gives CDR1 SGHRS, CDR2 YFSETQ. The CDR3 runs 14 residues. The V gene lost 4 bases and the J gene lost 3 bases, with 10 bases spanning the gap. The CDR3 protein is CASSVDSYTGELFF. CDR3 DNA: TGCGCCAGCAGCGTGGACAGTTACACCGGGGAGCTGTTTTTT.

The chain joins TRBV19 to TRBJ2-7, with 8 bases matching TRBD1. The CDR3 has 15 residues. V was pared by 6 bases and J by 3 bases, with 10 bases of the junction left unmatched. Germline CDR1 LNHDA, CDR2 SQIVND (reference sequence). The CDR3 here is CASSILRTGIYEQYF. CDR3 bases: TGTGCCAGTAGCATCCTCCGGACAGGGATCTACGAGCAGTACTTC.

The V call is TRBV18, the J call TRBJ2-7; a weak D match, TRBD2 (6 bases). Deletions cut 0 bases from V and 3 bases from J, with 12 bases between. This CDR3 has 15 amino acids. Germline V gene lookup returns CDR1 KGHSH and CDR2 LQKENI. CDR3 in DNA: TGTGCCAGCTCACCACCGGCGCGGGGTCTCTACGAGCAGTACTTC. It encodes CASSPPARGLYEQYF.

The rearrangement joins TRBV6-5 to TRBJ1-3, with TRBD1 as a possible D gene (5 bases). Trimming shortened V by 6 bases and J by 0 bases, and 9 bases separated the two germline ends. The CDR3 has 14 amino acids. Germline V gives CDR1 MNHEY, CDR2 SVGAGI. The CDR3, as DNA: TGTGCCAGCAGGGGGCGGATCTCTGGAAACACCATATATTTT. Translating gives CASRGRISGNTIYF.

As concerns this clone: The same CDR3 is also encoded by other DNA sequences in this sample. The CDR3 region is CASSVGVAGGQFF. The CDR3 bases are TGTGCCAGCAGCGTAGGGGTAGCGGGAGGGCAGTTCTTC. The chain is built from TRBV9 and TRBJ2-1, with 10 bases matching TRBD2. Trimming cost V 0 bases and J 12 bases; bases outside gene matches: 3. This CDR3 has 13 amino acids. Germline V lookup: CDR1 SGDLS, CDR2 YYNGEE.

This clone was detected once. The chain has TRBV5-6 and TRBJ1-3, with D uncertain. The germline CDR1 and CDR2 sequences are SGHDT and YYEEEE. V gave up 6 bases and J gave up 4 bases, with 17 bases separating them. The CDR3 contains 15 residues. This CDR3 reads CASIIWGGSGNTIYF. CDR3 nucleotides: TGTGCCAGCATCATATGGGGAGGGTCCGGAAACACCATATATTTT.